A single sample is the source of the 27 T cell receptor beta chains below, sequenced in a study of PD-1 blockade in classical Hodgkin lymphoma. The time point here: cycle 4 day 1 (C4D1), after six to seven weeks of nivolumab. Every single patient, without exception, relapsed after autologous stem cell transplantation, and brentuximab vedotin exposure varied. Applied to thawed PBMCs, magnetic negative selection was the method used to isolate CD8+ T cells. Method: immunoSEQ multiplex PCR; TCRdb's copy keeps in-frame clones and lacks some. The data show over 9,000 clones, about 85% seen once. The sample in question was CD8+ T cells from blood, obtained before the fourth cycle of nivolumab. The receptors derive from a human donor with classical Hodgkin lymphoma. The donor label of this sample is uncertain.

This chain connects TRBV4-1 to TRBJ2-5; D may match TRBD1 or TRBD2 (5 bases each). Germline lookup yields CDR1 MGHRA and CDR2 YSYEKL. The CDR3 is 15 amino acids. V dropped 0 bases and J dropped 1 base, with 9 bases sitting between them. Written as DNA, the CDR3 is TGCGCCAGCAGCCAAGAGGGACGTAGCCAAGAGACCCAGTACTTC. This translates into CASSQEGRSQETQYF.

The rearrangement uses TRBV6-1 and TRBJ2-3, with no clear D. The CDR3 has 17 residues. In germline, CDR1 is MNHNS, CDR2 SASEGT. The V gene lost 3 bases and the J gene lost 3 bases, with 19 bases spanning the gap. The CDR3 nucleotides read TGTGCCAGCAGTGAGCTCCGGGCCGGTGGCCCTACAGATACGCAGTATTTT. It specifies CASSELRAGGPTDTQYF.

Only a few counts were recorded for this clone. CDR3 loop: CAWSGYGYTF. DNA for the CDR3: TGTGCCTGGAGTGGTTATGGCTACACCTTC. This rearrangement joins TRBV30 to TRBJ1-2, with D unclear. V was clipped by 1 base and J by 5 bases, with 2 bases between them. The CDR3 covers 10 residues. Germline lookup yields CDR1 GTSNPN and CDR2 SVGIG (reference sequence).

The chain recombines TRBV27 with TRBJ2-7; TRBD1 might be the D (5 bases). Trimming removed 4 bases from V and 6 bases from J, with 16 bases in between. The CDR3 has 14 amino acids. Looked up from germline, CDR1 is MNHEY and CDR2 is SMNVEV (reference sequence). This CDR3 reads CASSSINRITEQYF. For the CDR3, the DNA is TGTGCCAGCAGTTCCATAAACAGGATAACCGAGCAGTACTTC.

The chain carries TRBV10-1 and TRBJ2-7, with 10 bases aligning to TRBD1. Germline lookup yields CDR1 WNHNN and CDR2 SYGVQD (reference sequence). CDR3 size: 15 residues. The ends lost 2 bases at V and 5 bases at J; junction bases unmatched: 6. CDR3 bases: TGCGCCAGCAGTGAGGTTTTGGGGACAGGGGACGAGCAGTACTTC. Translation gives CASSEVLGTGDEQYF.

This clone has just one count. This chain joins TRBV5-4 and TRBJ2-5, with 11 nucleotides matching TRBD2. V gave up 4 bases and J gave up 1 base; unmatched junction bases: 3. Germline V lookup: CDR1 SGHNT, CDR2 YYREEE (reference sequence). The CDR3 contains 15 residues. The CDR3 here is CASSMGLAAQETQYF. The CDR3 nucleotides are TGTGCCAGCAGCATGGGACTAGCGGCCCAAGAGACCCAGTACTTC.

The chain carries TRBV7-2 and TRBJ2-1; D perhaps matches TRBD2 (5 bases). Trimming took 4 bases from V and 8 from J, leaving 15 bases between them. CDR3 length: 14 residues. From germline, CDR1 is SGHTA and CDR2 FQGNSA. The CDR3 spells CASSSSGTGHEQFF. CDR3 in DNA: TGTGCCAGCAGCTCGAGCGGTACTGGGCATGAGCAGTTCTTC.

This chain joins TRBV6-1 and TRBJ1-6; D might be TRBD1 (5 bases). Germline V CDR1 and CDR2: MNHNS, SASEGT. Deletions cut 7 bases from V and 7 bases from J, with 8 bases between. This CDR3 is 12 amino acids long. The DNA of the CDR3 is TGTGCCAGCATTGCAGGGAATTCACCCCTCCACTTT. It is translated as CASIAGNSPLHF.

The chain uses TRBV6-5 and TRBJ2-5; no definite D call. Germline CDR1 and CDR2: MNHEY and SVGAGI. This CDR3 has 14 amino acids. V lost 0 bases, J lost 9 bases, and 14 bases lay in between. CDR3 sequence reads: CASSYSASYPAQYF. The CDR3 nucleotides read TGTGCCAGCAGTTACTCTGCGTCCTACCCGGCCCAGTACTTC.

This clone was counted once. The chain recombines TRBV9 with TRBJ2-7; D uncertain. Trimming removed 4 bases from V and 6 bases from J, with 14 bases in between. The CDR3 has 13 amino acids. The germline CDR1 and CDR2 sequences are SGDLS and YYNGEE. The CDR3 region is CASSSLSYGEQYF. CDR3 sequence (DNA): TGTGCCAGCAGCTCACTTAGTTACGGCGAGCAGTACTTC.

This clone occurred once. The CDR3 spells CASSLLGDEQFF. The DNA for the CDR3 is TGTGCCAGCAGCTTATTAGGGGATGAGCAGTTCTTC. The chain is built from TRBV7-2 and TRBJ2-1; TRBD1 might be the D (5 bases). Trimming removed 2 bases at V and 8 bases at J, with 7 bases between. Germline lookup yields CDR1 SGHTA and CDR2 FQGNSA. The CDR3 is 12 residues long.

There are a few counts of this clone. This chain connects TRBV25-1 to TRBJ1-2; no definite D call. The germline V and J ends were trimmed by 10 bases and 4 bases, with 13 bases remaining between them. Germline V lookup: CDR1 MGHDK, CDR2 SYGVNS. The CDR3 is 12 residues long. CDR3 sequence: CAIPDGIYGYTF. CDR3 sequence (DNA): TGTGCCATCCCGGACGGAATCTATGGCTACACCTTC.

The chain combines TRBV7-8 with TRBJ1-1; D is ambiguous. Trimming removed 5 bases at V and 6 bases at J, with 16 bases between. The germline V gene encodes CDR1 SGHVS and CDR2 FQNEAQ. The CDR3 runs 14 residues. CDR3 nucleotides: TGTGCCAGCAGCGCCCAGGCTCTGAGCTCTGAAGCTTTCTTT. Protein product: CASSAQALSSEAFF.

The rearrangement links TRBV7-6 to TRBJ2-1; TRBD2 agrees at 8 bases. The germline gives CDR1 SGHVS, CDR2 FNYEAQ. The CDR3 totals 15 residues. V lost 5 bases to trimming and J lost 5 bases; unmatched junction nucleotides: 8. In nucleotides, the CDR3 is TGTGCCAGCAGCAACGGAGGTAGCGGGGACAATGAGCAGTTCTTC. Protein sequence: CASSNGGSGDNEQFF.

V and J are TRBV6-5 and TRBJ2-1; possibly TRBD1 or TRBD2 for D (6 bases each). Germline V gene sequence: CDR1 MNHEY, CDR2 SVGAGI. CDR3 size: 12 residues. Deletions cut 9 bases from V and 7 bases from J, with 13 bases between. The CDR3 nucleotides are TGTGCCAGGAGGGGGGCGGTGAATGAGCAGTTCTTC. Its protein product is CARRGAVNEQFF.

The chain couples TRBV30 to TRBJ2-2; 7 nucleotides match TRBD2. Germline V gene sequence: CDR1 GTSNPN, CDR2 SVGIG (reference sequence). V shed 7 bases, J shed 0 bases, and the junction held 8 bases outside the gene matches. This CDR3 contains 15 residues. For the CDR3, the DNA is TGTGCCTTTATTCCTAGCGGCACGAACACCGGGGAGCTGTTTTTT. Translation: CAFIPSGTNTGELFF. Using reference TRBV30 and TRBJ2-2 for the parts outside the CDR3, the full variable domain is SQTIHQWPATLVQPVGSPLSLECTVEGTSNPNLYWYRQAAGRGLQLLFYSVGIGQISSEVPQNLSASRPQDRQFILSSKKLLLSDSGFYLCAFIPSGTNTGELFFGEGSRLTVL.

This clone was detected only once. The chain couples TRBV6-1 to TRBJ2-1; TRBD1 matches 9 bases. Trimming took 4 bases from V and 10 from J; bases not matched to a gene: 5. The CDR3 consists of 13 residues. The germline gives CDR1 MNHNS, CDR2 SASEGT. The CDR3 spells CASSVGTGWEQFF. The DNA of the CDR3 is TGTGCCAGCAGTGTTGGGACAGGGTGGGAGCAGTTCTTC.

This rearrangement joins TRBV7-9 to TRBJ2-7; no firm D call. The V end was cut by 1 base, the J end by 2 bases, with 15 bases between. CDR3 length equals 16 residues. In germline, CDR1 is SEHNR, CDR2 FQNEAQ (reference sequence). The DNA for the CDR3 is TGTGCCAGCAGCTTAGGGTTGGGCGGTTACGCCTACGAGCAGTACTTC. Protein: CASSLGLGGYAYEQYF.

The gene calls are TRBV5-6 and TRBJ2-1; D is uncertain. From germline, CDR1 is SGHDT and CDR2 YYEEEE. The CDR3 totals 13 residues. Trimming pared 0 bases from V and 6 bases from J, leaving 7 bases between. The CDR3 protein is CASSLANSNEQFF. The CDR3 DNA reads TGTGCCAGCAGCTTGGCCAATTCCAATGAGCAGTTCTTC. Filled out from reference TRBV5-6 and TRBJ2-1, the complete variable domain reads DAGVTQSPTHLIKTRGQQVTLRCSPKSGHDTVSWYQQALGQGPQFIFQYYEEEERQRGNFPDRFSGHQFPNYSSELNVNALLLGDSALYLCASSLANSNEQFFGPGTRLTVL.

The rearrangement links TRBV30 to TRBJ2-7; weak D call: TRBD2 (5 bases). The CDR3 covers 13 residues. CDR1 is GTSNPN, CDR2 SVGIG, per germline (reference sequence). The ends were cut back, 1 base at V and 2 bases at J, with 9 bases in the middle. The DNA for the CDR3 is TGTGCCTGGAGTGGAGAGGGCGCCTACGAGCAGTACTTC. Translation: CAWSGEGAYEQYF.

CDR3 sequence reads: CASSLGRDYTEAFF. The DNA for the CDR3 is TGCGCCAGCAGCTTGGGTAGGGACTACACTGAAGCTTTCTTT. The chain has TRBV5-1 and TRBJ1-1, with D possibly TRBD1 on 5 matching bases. From germline, CDR1 is SGHRS and CDR2 YFSETQ. The CDR3 length is 14 residues. Trimming pared 0 bases from V and 3 bases from J, leaving 9 bases between. The full variable domain, with the rest looked up from reference TRBV5-1 and TRBJ1-1, is KAGVTQTPRYLIKTRGQQVTLSCSPISGHRSVSWYQQTPGQGLQFLFEYFSETQRNKGNFPGRFSGRQFSNSRSEMNVSTLELGDSALYLCASSLGRDYTEAFFGQGTRLTVV.

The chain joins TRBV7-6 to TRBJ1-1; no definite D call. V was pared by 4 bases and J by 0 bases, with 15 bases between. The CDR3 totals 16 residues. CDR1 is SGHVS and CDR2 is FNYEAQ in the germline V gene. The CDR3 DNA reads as TGTGCCAGCAGCTCCCCCGCGGGAATAATGAACACTGAAGCTTTCTTT. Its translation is CASSSPAGIMNTEAFF. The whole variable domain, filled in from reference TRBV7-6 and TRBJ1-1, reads GAGVSQSPRYKVTKRGQDVALRCDPISGHVSLYWYRQALGQGPEFLTYFNYEAQQDKSGLPNDRFSAERPEGSISTLTIQRTEQRDSAMYRCASSSPAGIMNTEAFFGQGTRLTVV.

The CDR3 nucleotides are TGTGCCAGCAGCTTAGTTATGGCCAATCAGCCCCAGCATTTT. Translated: CASSLVMANQPQHF. V gene TRBV7-2 combines with J gene TRBJ1-5; no firm D call. Per the germline V gene, CDR1 is SGHTA and CDR2 is FQGNSA. Trimming pared 1 base from V and 3 bases from J, leaving 7 bases between. CDR3 length: 14 residues.

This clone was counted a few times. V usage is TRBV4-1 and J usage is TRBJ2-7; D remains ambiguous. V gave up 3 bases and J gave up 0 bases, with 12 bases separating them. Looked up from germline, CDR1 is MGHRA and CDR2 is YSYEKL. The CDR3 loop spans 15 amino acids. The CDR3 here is CASSQADTGSYEQYF. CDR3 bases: TGCGCCAGCAGCCAGGCCGACACTGGCTCCTACGAGCAGTACTTC.

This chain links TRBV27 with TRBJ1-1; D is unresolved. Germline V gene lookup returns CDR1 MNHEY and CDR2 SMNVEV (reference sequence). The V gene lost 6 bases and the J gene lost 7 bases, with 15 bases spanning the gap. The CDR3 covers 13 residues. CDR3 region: CASSTSVGDEAFF. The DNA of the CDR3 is TGTGCCAGCAGCACCTCGGTGGGAGATGAAGCTTTCTTT.

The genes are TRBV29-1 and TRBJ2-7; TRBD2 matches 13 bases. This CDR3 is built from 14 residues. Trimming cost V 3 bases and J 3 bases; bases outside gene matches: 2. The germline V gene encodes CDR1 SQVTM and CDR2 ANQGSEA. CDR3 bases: TGCAGCGTTGAGGGGACTAGCGGGAACTACGAGCAGTACTTC. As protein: CSVEGTSGNYEQYF.

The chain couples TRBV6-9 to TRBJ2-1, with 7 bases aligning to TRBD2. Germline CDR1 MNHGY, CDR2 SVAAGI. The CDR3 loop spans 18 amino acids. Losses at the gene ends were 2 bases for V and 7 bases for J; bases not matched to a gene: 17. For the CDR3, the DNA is TGTGCCAGCAGTTATCCCCTGAGCGGGACGCTTCTTCCGAATGAGCAGTTCTTC. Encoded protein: CASSYPLSGTLLPNEQFF.